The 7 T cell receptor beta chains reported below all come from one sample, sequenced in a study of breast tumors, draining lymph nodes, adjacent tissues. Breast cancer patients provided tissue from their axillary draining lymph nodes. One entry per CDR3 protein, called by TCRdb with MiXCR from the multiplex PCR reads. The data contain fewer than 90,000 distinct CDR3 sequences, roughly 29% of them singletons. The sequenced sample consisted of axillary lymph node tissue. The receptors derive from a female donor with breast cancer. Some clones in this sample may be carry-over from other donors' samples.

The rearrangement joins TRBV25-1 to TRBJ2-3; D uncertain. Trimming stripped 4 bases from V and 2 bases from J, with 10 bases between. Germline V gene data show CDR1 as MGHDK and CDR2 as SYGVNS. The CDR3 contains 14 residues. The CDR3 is CASSVPDPTDTQYF. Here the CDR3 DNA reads TGTGCCAGCAGTGTACCAGATCCCACAGATACGCAGTATTTT.

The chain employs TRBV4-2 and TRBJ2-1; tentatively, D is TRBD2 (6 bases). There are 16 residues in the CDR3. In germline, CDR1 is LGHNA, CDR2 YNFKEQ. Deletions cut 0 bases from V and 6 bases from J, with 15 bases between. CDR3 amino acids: CASSQERRGESNEQFF. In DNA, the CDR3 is TGTGCCAGCAGCCAAGAAAGGAGGGGCGAGTCCAATGAGCAGTTCTTC.

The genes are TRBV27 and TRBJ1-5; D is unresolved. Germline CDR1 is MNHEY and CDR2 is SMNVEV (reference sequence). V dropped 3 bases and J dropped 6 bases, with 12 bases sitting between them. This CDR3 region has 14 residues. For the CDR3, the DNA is TGTGCCAGCAGTTTTCGGGGAGAGAGTCAGCCCCAGCATTTT. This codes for CASSFRGESQPQHF.

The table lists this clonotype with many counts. The CDR3 sequence is CASSPRQAYNSPLHF. The CDR3 nucleotides are TGTGCCAGCAGTCCCAGACAGGCCTATAATTCACCCCTCCACTTT. The rearrangement links TRBV28 to TRBJ1-6; the D gene is possibly TRBD1 (6 bases). The CDR3 extends over 15 amino acids. The germline V gene encodes CDR1 MDHEN and CDR2 SYDVKM. The V gene lost 5 bases and the J gene lost 2 bases, with 10 bases spanning the gap.

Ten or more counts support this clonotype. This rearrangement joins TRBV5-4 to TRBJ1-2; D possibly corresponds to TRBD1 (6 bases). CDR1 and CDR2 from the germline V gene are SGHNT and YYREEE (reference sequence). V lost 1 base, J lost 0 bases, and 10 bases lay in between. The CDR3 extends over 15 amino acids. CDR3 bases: TGTGCCAGCAGCTTGAGAACAGGGCCTAACTATGGCTACACCTTC. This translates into CASSLRTGPNYGYTF.

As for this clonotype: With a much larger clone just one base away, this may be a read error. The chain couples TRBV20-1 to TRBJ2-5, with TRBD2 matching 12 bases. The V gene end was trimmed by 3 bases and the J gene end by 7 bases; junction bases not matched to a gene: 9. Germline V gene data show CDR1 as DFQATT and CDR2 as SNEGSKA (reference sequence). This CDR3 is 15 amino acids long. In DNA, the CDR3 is TGCAGTGCTAGCGGGGCTAGCGGGAGGGCGGGGACCCAGTACTTC. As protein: CSASGASGRAGTQYF.

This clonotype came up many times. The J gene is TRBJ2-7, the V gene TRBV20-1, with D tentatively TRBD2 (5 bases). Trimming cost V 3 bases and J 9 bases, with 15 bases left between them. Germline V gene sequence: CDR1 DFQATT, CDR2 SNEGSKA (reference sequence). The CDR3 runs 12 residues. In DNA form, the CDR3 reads TGCAGTGCTAGGTCCCCGGGCAGCGGGCAGTACTTC. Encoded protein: CSARSPGSGQYF.